The 5 T cell receptor beta chains listed next were all sequenced from one sample in a study of blood T cell repertoires in COVID-19. Data came from immunoSEQ multiplex PCR; TCRdb stores just in-frame clones and leaves some out. The top ten hold around 5.5% of the sample, which has 95,000 to 120,000 clones, 85% seen once. The source material was peripheral blood. The receptors were sampled from a woman aged 55-69 years with COVID-19, enrolled during active disease.

The genes are TRBV6-5 and TRBJ1-4; D is possibly TRBD1 (6 bases). The CDR3 loop spans 14 amino acids. CDR1 is MNHEY and CDR2 is SVGAGI in the germline V gene. V was shortened by 2 bases and J by 2 bases, with 6 bases between the two germline ends. CDR3 nucleotide sequence: TGTGCCAGCAGTTACAGGGGGACTAATGAAAAACTGTTTTTT. This codes for CASSYRGTNEKLFF.

This rearrangement joins TRBV19 to TRBJ1-2, with 11 bases aligning to TRBD1. The V and J ends lost 1 base and 6 bases, in that order; junction bases with no gene match: 7. CDR1 and CDR2 (germline): LNHDA, SQIVND (reference sequence). The CDR3 has 16 residues. The CDR3 is CASSIGTGGADDGYTF. The CDR3 DNA follows: TGTGCCAGTAGTATAGGGACAGGGGGCGCGGATGATGGCTACACCTTC.

V and J are TRBV3-1 (or the pseudogene TRBV3-2) and TRBJ1-2; TRBD1 agrees at 7 bases. The CDR3 spans 14 residues. The germline V gene has CDR1 LGHDT and CDR2 YNNKEL (reference sequence). Unmatched junction bases numbered 8, after V lost 2 bases and J lost 8 bases. In DNA, the CDR3 is TGTGCCAGCAGCCAAAGACCACAGGGGAAGGGCTACACCTTC. Amino acids: CASSQRPQGKGYTF.

The chain joins TRBV11-3 to TRBJ2-3; 8 nucleotides line up with TRBD2. The germline V gene encodes CDR1 SGHNT and CDR2 YENEEA. J was trimmed by 4 bases and V by 1 base; bases with no gene match: 4. The CDR3 loop spans 15 amino acids. As DNA, the CDR3 is TGTGCCAGCAGCTTAGGCGGGAGGCCGGCAGATACGCAGTATTTT. Amino acids: CASSLGGRPADTQYF.

CDR3 protein: CASSELAGISTDTQYF. The CDR3 DNA is TGCGCCAGCAGTGAACTGGCAGGGATTAGCACAGATACGCAGTATTTT. This chain links TRBV10-2 with TRBJ2-3; TRBD1 is a possible D gene (5 bases). The CDR3 has 16 residues. CDR1 WSHSY and CDR2 SAAADI come from the germline V gene. The germline V and J ends were trimmed by 3 bases and 0 bases, with 13 bases remaining between them.